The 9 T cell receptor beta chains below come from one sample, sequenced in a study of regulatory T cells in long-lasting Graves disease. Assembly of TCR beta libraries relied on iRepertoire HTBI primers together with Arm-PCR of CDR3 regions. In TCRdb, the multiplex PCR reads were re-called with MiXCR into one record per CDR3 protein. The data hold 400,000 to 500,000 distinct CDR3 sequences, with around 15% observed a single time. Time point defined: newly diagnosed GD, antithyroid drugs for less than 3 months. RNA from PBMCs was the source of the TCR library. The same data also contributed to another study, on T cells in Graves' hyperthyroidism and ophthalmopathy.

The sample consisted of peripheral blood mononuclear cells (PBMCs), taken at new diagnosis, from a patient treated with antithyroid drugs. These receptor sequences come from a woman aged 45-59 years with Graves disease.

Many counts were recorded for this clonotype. CDR3 DNA sequence: TGTGCCAGCACCGATAAGAGGGACAGGGGCTTTAACACTGAAGCTTTCTTT. Its translation is CASTDKRDRGFNTEAFF. This chain joins TRBV6-1 and TRBJ1-1; 10 positions agree with TRBD1. The CDR3 has 17 residues. CDR1 MNHNS and CDR2 SASEGT come from the germline V gene. With V trimmed by 7 bases and J by 2 bases, 13 bases remained unmatched.

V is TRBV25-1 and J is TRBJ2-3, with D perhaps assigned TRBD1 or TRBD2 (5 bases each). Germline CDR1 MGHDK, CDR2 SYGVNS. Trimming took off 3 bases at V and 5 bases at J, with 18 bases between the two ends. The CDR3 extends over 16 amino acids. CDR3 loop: CASSDGALYPLDTQYF. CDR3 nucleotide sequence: TGTGCCAGCAGTGACGGGGCCCTGTACCCACTAGATACGCAGTATTTT.

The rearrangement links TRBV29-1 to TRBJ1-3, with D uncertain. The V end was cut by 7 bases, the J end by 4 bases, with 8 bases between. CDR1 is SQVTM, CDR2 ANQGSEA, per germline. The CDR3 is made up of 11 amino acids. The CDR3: CSAPFGNTIYF. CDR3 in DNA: TGCAGCGCCCCGTTCGGAAACACCATATATTTT.

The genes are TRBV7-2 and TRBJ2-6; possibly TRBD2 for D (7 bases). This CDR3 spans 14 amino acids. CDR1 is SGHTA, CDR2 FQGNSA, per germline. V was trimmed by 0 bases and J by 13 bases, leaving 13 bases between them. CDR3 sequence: CASSLAGGPSVLTF. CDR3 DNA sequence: TGTGCCAGCAGCTTAGCCGGGGGGCCCTCGGTCCTGACTTTC.

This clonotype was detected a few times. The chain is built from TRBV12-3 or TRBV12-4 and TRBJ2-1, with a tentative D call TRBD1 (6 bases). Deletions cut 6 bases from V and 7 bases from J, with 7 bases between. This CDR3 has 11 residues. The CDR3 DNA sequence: TGTGCCAGCAGGGGACATAATGAGCAGTTCTTC. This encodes CASRGHNEQFF.

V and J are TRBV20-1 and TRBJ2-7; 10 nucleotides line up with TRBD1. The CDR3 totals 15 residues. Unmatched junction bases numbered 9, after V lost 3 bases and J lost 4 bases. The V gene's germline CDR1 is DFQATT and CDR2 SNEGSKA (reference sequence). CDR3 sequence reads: CSASNRQGALYEQYF. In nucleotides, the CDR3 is TGCAGTGCTAGTAACAGACAGGGGGCTCTATACGAGCAGTACTTC.

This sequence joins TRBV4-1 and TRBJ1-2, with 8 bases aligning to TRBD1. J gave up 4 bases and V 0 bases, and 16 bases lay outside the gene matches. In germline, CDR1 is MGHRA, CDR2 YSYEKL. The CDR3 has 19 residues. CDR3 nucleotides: TGCGCCAGCAGCCAAGAGGAACGACAGGGGATCGGGTTGGGCTATGGCTACACCTTC. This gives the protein CASSQEERQGIGLGYGYTF.

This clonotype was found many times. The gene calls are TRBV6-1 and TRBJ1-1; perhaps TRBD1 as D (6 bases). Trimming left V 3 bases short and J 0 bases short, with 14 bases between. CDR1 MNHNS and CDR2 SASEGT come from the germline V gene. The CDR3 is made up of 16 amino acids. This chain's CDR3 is CASSDLWGAMNTEAFF. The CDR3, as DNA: TGTGCCAGCAGTGACCTATGGGGGGCCATGAACACTGAAGCTTTCTTT.

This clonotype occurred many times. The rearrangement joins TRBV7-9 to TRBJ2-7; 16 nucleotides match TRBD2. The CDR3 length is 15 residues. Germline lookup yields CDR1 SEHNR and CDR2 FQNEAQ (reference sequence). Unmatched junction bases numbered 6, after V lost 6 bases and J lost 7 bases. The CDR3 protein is CASSLGLAGGPEQYF. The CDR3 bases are TGTGCCAGCAGTTTGGGACTAGCGGGAGGGCCTGAGCAGTACTTC. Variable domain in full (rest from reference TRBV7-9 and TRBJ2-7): DTGVSQNPRHKITKRGQNVTFRCDPISEHNRLYWYRQTLGQGPEFLTYFQNEAQLEKSRLLSDRFSAERPKGSFSTLEIQRTEQGDSAMYLCASSLGLAGGPEQYFGPGTRLTVT.